The source of this TCR beta chain is a study of cytomegalovirus exposure and HLA in healthy donors. Study observations and caveats: Despite most TCR sequences being rare, some public TCRs occurred in many donors. Later examination showed HLA-associated TCR beta chains had greater clonal expansion than equally common others.

With respect to this clone: Its antigen is not known.

Per the germline V gene, CDR1 is WSHSY and CDR2 is SAAADI. This CDR3 comprises 11 residues. Trimming took off 3 bases at V and 10 bases at J, with 7 bases between the two ends. Nominally healthy donors were sampled, though unrecorded immune exposures were likely. The PCR ran on 60 Vbeta and 13 Jbeta primers. The table came from immunoSEQ multiplex PCR; TCRdb's copy has only in-frame clones and leaves some out. Here the sample spans 90,000 to 95,000 clones, around 77% being singletons. What was sequenced was PBMCs. The J gene is TRBJ2-1, the V gene TRBV10-2; TRBD2 might be the D (5 bases). The TCR sequence derives from a young man in good health and CMV-seronegative. For the CDR3, the DNA is TGCGCCAGCAGTGACGGGAAGGAGCAGTTCTTC. The encoded protein is CASSDGKEQFF.